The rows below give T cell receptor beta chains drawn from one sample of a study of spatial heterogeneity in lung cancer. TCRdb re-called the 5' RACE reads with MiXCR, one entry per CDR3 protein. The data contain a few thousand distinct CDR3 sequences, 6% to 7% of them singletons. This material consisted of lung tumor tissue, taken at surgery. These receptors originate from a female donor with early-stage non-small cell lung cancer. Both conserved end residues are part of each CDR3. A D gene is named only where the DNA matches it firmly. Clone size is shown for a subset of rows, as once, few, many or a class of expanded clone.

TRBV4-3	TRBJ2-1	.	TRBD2	TGCGCCAGCAGCCAAGTATTGGCGGGGGTGATCTACAATGAGCAGTTCTTC	CASSQVLAGVIYNEQFF
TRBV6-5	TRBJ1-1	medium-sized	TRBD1	TGTGCCAGCAGTTTTTTTCCCGGACAGGGGGCAACTGAAGCTTTCTTT	CASSFFPGQGATEAFF
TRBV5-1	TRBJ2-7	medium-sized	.	TGCGCCAGCAGCTTGGATGGGTGGGGAGTTTCCTACGAGCAGTACTTC	CASSLDGWGVSYEQYF
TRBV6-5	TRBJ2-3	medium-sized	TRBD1	TGTGCCAGCAGTTACTCTACAGGGGGCGGTCCAGATACGCAGTATTTT	CASSYSTGGGPDTQYF
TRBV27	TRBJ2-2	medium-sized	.	TGTGCCAGCAGTCCCTGGACTATACCAACACCGGCGGAGCTGTTTTTT	CASSPWTIPTPAELFF
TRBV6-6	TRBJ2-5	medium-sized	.	TGTGCCAGCAGTTACTCGGTGCATGAGGCGGGAGAGACCCAGTACTTC	CASSYSVHEAGETQYF
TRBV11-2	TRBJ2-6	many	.	TGTGCCAGCAGCTTAGCCCCGGGGGCGTCCGGGGCCAACGTCCTGACTTTC	CASSLAPGASGANVLTF
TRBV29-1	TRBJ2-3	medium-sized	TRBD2	TGCAGCGTTGAAGCTAGCGGAACCAAAAGCACAGATACGCAGTATTTT	CSVEASGTKSTDTQYF
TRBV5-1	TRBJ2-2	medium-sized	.	TGCGCCAGCAGCTTGGATCCAGGCACCGGGGAGCTGTTTTTT	CASSLDPGTGELFF
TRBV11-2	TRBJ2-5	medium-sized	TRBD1	TGTGCCAGCATCGGACAGGGCCAAGAGACCCAGTACTTC	CASIGQGQETQYF
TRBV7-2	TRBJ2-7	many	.	TGTGCCAGCAGCTTAGTGGGACCCTACGAGCAGTACTTC	CASSLVGPYEQYF
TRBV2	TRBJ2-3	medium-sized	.	TGTGCCAGCCGGGCCTACGGCACAGATACGCAGTATTTT	CASRAYGTDTQYF
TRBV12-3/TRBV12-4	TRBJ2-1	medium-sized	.	TGTGCCAGCAGTTCTCCCGGGACCACTAGGACGGAGCAGTTCTTC	CASSSPGTTRTEQFF
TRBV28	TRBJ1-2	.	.	TGTGCCAGCAGTTTGTCCCTATTTAACTATGGCTACACCTTC	CASSLSLFNYGYTF
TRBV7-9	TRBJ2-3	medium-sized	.	TGTGCCAGCGGCCCCCGAGACAGGTCTACAGATACGCAGTATTTT	CASGPRDRSTDTQYF
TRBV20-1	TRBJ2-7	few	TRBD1	TGCAGTGTGGAGACAGGGGTAGGGGAGCAGTACTTC	CSVETGVGEQYF
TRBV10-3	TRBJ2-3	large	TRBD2	TGTGCCATCAGTGATATTACGGGACTAGAGTTCAGTGCAGATACGCAGTATTTT	CAISDITGLEFSADTQYF
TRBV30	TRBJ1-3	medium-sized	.	TGTGCCTGGAAGGACCGTTCATTCTCTGGAAACACCATATATTTT	CAWKDRSFSGNTIYF
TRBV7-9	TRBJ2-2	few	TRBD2	TGTGCCAGCAGCTCACCGGGGGGACTAGCGGAGCTGTTTTTT	CASSSPGGLAELFF
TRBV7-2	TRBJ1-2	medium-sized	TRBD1	TGTGCCAGCAGCTTTGACAGGGGCCCACTCTATGGCTACACCTTC	CASSFDRGPLYGYTF
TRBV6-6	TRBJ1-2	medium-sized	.	TGTGCCAGCAGTTGGGGCCGGGGGGCTGGCTATGGCTACACCTTC	CASSWGRGAGYGYTF
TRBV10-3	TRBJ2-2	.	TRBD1	TGTGCCATCAGTGCGGGGACAGGGAAGACCGGGGAGCTGTTTTTT	CAISAGTGKTGELFF
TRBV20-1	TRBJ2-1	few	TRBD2	TGCAGTGCTAGCCTCCTAGCGGGGAGCCACAATGAGCAGTTCTTC	CSASLLAGSHNEQFF
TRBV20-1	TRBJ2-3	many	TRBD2	TGCAGTGCTAGAGTCCCTAGCGGGGGGGCAAGAGATACGCAGTATTTT	CSARVPSGGARDTQYF
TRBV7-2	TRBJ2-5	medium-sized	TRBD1	TGTGCCAGCAGCTTCCAACGGGACAGGGTTGAGACCCAGTACTTC	CASSFQRDRVETQYF
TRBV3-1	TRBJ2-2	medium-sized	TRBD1	TGTGCCAGCAGCCCCCCGGGACAGGGGACCACCGGGGAGCTGTTTTTT	CASSPPGQGTTGELFF
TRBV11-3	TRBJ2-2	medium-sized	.	TGTGCCAGCAGCTTGGAGCAAAACACCGGGGAGCTGTTTTTT	CASSLEQNTGELFF
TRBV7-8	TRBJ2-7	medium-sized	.	TGTGCCAGCAGCCCGTCTACCTACGAGCAGTACTTC	CASSPSTYEQYF
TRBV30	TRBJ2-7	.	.	TGTGCCGCCGACAGGCCGGGGGTCTACGAGCAGTACTTC	CAADRPGVYEQYF
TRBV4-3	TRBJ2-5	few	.	TGCGCCAGCAGCCTCGTCAGTGGGATTGAGACCCAGTACTTC	CASSLVSGIETQYF
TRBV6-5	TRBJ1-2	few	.	TGTGCCAGCAGTGGTCCTCGGCGGGGCTACACCTTC	CASSGPRRGYTF
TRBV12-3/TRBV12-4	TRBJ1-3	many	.	TGTGCCAGCAGCCTTATAGGGTGGCAGGGAAACACCATATATTTT	CASSLIGWQGNTIYF
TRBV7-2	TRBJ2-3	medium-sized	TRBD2	TGTGCCAGCAGCTTAGGAGGGACTAGCGGGGCGAATACGCAGTATTTT	CASSLGGTSGANTQYF
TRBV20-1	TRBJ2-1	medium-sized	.	TGCAGTGCGGGGAGACTAGTCCATGAGCAGTTCTTC	CSAGRLVHEQFF
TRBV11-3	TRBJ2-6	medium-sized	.	TGTGCCAGCAGCTCTCGACAGGATCCTTACTCTGGGGCCAACGTCCTGACTTTC	CASSSRQDPYSGANVLTF
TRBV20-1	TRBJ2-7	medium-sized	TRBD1	TGCAGTGCTAGAGACCAAGGGGGCCTGGGTTACGAGCAGTACTTC	CSARDQGGLGYEQYF
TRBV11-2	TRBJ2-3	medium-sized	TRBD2	TGTGCCAGCAGCCTGAGACTAGCGGGGGCTACCACAGATACGCAGTATTTT	CASSLRLAGATTDTQYF
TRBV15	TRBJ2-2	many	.	TGTGCCACCAGTCTGGGGGACTACACCGGGGAGCTGTTTTTT	CATSLGDYTGELFF
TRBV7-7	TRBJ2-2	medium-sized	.	TGTGCCAGCAGCTTAGACGGGGAGCTGTTTTTT	CASSLDGELFF
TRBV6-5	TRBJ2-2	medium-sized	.	TGTGCCAGCAGTTACGAGGGGGGCAGGGGGGAGCTGTTTTTT	CASSYEGGRGELFF